This TCR beta chain was profiled in a study of STAT5B mutations in CD4+ large granular lymphocyte leukemia. Original processing methods: The detection floor for productive clonotype frequency was 2.59 x 10-5. Only in-frame clones appear in the TCRdb table, and some are missing; sequencing was by immunoSEQ multiplex PCR. V, J and clone size reflect that table, while D and trimming were determined from the DNA. Its listing shows around 90 clones. This CDR3 is 20 amino acids long. Trimming cost V 0 bases and J 3 bases; bases outside gene matches: 15. Germline loops: CDR1 SGDLS, CDR2 YYNGEE. Sequencing input: PBMCs. The sequence came from a man of 80 years or more with CD4+ T-cell large granular lymphocyte leukemia. The chain is built from TRBV9 and TRBJ2-2; 9 bases are a match to TRBD2. The CDR3 DNA reads TGTGCCAGCAGCGTAGGTCTAGCGGGAAGTCAACGGTCGGACACCGGGGAGCTGTTTTTT. Translated, it gives CASSVGLAGSQRSDTGELFF.